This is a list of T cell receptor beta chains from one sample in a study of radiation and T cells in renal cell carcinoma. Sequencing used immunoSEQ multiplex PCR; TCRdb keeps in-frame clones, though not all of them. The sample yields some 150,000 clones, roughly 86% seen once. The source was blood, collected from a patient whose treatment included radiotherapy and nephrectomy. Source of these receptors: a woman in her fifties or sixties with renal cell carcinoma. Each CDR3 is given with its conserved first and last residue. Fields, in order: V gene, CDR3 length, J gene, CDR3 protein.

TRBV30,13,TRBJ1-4,CAWSMQTNEKLFF
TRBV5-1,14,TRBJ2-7,CASSLASGTEEQYF
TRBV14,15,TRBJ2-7,CASSQAGTVLYEQYF
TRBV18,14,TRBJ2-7,CASSQEQGTGEQYF
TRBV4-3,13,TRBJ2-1,CASSHDGANEQFF
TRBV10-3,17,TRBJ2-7,CAISDIGRDSSPYEQYF
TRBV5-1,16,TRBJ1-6,CASRLTPGQGNSPLHF
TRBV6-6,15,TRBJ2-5,CASSGAGGPQETQYF
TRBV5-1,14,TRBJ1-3,CASSLDTTGNTIYF
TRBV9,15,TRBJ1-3,CASSVETGLGNTIYF
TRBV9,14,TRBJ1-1,CASSFRQDRTEAFF
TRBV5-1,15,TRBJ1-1,CASSSTRTANTEAFF
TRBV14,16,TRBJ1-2,CASSQDLGEIPYGYTF
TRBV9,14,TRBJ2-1,CASSLLISHNEQFF
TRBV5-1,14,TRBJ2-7,CASSLDRGYDEQYF
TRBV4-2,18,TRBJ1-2,CASSQDGPAAGENYGYTF
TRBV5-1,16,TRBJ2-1,CASSFQGAEAYNEQFF
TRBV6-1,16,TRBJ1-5,CASSENLAGGNQPQHF
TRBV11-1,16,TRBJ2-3,CASSFVAGESTDTQYF
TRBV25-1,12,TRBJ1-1,CASRLGSVEAFF
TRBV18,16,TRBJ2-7,CASSPVQGQITYEQYF
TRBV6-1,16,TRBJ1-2,CASSDPSGRANYGYTF
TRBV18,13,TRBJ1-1,CASSFRQNTEAFF
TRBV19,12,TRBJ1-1,CASSPGWAEAFF
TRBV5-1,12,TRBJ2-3,CASSESTDTQYF
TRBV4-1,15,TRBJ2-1,CASSQEGGWYNEQFF
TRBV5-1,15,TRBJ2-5,CASSLQGSPGETQYF
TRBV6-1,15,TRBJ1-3,CASSEPGPSGNTIYF
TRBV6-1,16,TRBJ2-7,CASSEALGQFFYEQYF
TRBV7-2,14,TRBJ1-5,CASSLRLIGQPQHF
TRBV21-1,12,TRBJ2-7,CASSKGGQAQYF
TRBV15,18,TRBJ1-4,CATSSKTGNLQTNEKLFF
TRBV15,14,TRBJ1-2,CATSRAATPGGYTF
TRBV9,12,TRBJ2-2,CASSPGAGELFF
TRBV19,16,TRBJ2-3,CASSPRTNGRWGTQYF
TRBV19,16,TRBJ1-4,CASRYGQLATNEKLFF
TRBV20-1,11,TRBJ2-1,CSGTTYNEQFF
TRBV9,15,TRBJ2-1,CASSVRGQGVNEQFF
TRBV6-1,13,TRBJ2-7,CASSEVRAQGSYF
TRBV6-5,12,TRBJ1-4,CASRATNEKLFF
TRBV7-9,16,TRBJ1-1,CASSSGTGLMNTEAFF
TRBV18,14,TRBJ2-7,CASSPGTGYYEQYF
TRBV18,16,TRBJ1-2,CASSPTGGAANYGYTF
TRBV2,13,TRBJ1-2,CASSHGQNYGYTF
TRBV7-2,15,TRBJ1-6,CASSLGQGSYSPLHF
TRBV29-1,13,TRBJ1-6,CSAGTDNNSPLHF
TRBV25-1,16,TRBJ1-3,CASRNHNPGRGNTIYF
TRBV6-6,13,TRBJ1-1,CASRIRGGTEAFF
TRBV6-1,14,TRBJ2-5,CASSDRRGQETQYF
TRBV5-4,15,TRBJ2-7,CASSLAGGDLYEQYF